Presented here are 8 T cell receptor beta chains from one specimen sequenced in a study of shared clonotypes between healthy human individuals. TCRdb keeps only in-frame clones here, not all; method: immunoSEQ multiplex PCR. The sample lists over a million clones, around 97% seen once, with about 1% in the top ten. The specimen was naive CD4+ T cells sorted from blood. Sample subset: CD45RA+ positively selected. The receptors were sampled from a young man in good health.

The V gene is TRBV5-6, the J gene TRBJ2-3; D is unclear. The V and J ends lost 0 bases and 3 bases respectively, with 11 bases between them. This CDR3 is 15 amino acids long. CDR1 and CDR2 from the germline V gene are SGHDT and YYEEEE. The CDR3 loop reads CASSLGALRTDTQYF. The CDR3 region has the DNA TGTGCCAGCAGCTTGGGGGCGCTGAGGACAGATACGCAGTATTTT.

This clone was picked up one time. Here the CDR3 reads CASSEVGTPFYGYTF. Here the CDR3 DNA reads TGTGCCAGCAGTGAAGTTGGGACACCGTTCTATGGCTACACCTTC. The genes are TRBV6-1 and TRBJ1-2, with D maybe TRBD1 (6 bases). Germline values: CDR1 MNHNS, CDR2 SASEGT. The CDR3 consists of 15 residues. With 1 base removed from V and 4 bases from J, the gap between germline ends came to 13 bases.

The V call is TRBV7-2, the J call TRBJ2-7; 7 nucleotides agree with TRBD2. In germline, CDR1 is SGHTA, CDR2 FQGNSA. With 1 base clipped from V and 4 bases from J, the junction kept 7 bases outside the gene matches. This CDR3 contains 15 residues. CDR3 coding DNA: TGTGCCAGCAGCTTAGGGGCGGGAGTCCAGTACGAGCAGTACTTC. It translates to CASSLGAGVQYEQYF.

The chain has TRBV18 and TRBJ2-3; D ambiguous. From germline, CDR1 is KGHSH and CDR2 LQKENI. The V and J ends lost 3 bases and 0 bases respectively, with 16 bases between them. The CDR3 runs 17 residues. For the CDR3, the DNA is TGTGCCAGCTCACCCTACCCGCTTACGTCTAGCACAGATACGCAGTATTTT. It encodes CASSPYPLTSSTDTQYF.

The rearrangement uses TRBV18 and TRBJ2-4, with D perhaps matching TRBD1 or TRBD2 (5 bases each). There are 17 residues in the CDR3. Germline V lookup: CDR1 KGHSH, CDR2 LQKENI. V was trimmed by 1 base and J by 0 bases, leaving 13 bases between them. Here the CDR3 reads CASSPLGGPLAKNIQYF. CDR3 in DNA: TGTGCCAGCTCACCACTTGGGGGACCCTTAGCCAAAAACATTCAGTACTTC.

This CDR3 is CASKLRPDHRQETQYF. In DNA, the CDR3 is TGTGCCAGTAAGCTTCGGCCCGATCATCGCCAAGAGACCCAGTACTTC. The V and J genes are TRBV19 and TRBJ2-5; D gene ambiguous. V was trimmed by 7 bases and J by 1 base, leaving 19 bases between them. The germline gives CDR1 LNHDA, CDR2 SQIVND (reference sequence). The CDR3 has 16 residues. Based on the CDR3 plus reference TRBV19 and TRBJ2-5, the full variable domain is DGGITQSPKYLFRKEGQNVTLSCEQNLNHDAMYWYRQDPGQGLRLIYYSQIVNDFQKGDIAEGYSVSREKKESFPLTVTSAQKNPTAFYLCASKLRPDHRQETQYFGPGTRLLVL.

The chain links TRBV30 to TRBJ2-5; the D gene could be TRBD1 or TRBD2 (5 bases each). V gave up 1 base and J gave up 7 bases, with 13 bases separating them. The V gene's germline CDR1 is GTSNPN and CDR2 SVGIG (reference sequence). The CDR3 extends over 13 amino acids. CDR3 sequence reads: CAWSDQGRGTQYF. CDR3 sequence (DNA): TGTGCCTGGAGTGACCAGGGACGCGGGACCCAGTACTTC.

CDR3 in amino acids: CASSVAVDGNTIYF. CDR3 DNA: TGTGCCAGCAGCGTAGCGGTAGATGGAAACACCATATATTTT. This chain connects TRBV9 to TRBJ1-3; D unresolved. Germline V gene sequence: CDR1 SGDLS, CDR2 YYNGEE. The ends were cut back, 0 bases at V and 3 bases at J, with 7 bases in the middle. The CDR3 loop spans 14 amino acids.